Reported below is one T cell receptor beta chain. The data stem from a study of blood T cell repertoires in COVID-19. Across the study: There were acute and convalescent COVID-19 samples, and they came from the United States, Italy and Spain. The cDNA or gDNA used as material had been derived from T cells, B-cell-depleted T cells, or PBMCs.

CDR1 is LNHDA, CDR2 SQIVND, per germline (reference sequence). The CDR3 runs 15 residues. J was trimmed by 1 base and V by 7 bases; bases with no gene match: 5. Patients at the Seattle site were enrolled during active infection and followed longitudinally. Per the authors' pipeline: Cell counts per sample came from amplifying reference gene primers. Method: immunoSEQ multiplex PCR; TCRdb's copy keeps in-frame clones and lacks some. V and J calls and clone size are copied from that table; D and trimming were computed from the DNA. In the table there are approximately 530,000 clones, roughly nine tenths of which are singletons.

The receptor's source is a woman aged 45 to 65 with COVID-19, enrolled during active disease. Sequencing was carried out using peripheral blood. The chain is built from TRBV19 and TRBJ1-1, with 11 bases aligning to TRBD1. This CDR3 reads CASTIGTGGNTEAFF. CDR3 sequence (DNA): TGTGCCAGTACCATCGGGACAGGGGGGAACACTGAAGCTTTCTTT.